The T cell receptor beta chain under discussion was sequenced for a study of regulatory dendritic cells for organ transplantation. CDR3 length equals 11 residues. V gave up 2 bases and J gave up 5 bases, with 3 bases separating them. In germline, CDR1 is SGHDN, CDR2 FVKESK. The table came from immunoSEQ multiplex PCR; TCRdb's copy has only in-frame clones and leaves some out. The sample comprises about 10,000 clones, approximately 80% of which are singletons, and about 2.5% rests with the top ten. Sorted subsets were CFSE-labeled and cultured around five days with allogeneic dendritic cells. Turning to this clone: The antigen is not known.

The chain has TRBV14 and TRBJ1-2; the D is unclear. Input material: memory CD4+ T cells from blood cultured with dendritic cells. Specified subset: CD45RO+ memory T cells. This receptor was obtained from a human donor in good health. Written as DNA, the CDR3 is TGTGCCAGCAGCCAATCTTATGGCTACACCTTC. Its protein product is CASSQSYGYTF.